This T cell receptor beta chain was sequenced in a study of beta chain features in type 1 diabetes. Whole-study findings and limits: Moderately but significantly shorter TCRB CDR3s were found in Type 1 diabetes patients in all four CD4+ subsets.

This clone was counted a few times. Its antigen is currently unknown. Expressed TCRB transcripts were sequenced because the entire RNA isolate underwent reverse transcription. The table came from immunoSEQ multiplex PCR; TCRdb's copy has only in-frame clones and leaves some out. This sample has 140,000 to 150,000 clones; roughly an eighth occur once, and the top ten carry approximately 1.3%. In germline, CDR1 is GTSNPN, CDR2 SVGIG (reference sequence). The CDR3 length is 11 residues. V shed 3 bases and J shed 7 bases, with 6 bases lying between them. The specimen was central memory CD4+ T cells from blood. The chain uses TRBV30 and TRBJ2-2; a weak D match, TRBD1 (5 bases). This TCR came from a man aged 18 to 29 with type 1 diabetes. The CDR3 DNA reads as TGTGCCTGGAGAAGGGGCGGGGAGCTGTTTTTT. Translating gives CAWRRGGELFF. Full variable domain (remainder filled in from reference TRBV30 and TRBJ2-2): SQTIHQWPATLVQPVGSPLSLECTVEGTSNPNLYWYRQAAGRGLQLLFYSVGIGQISSEVPQNLSASRPQDRQFILSSKKLLLSDSGFYLCAWRRGGELFFGEGSRLTVL.